This TCR beta chain came from a study of OX40 agonist ivuxolimab in advanced cancers. This clone was detected a few times. Generated by immunoSEQ multiplex PCR, the TCRdb table keeps only in-frame clones and is missing some. The sample lists under 85,000 clones, approximately 84% occurring once. Germline CDR1 and CDR2: MNHEY and SVGAGI. CDR3 length: 15 residues. V dropped 0 bases and J dropped 1 base, with 9 bases sitting between them. The rearrangement joins TRBV6-5 to TRBJ1-1, with D tentatively TRBD1 (6 bases). This specimen consisted of CD4+ or CD8+ T cells sorted from blood, obtained in a trial of the OX40 agonist ivuxolimab. This clonotype was sampled from an adult with an advanced solid tumor such as melanoma, head and neck, liver or kidney cancer. This CDR3 reads CASSYSGGKNTEAFF. The CDR3 region has the DNA TGTGCCAGCAGTTACTCCGGGGGCAAGAACACTGAAGCTTTCTTT.